This entry lists 8 T cell receptor beta chains sequenced from one sample in a study of T cell changes during pregnancy in multiple sclerosis. Some clones are missing from TCRdb's copy, which holds only in-frame ones; the method was immunoSEQ multiplex PCR. The profile shows approximately 120,000 clones, roughly 95% of them singletons. The input for sequencing was peripheral blood, taken after pregnancy. All receptors derive from a female donor with multiple sclerosis, enrolled in a pregnancy study.

The CDR3 sequence: CASSSLAGVYNEQFF. DNA for the CDR3: TGTGCCAGCAGTTCACTAGCGGGAGTATACAATGAGCAGTTCTTC. The chain employs TRBV28 and TRBJ2-1, with 11 bases matching TRBD2. Per germline, CDR1 MDHEN and CDR2 SYDVKM. The CDR3 length is 15 residues. Trimming took 4 bases from V and 4 from J; bases not matched to a gene: 3.

V usage is TRBV28 and J usage is TRBJ2-1; possibly TRBD2 for D (7 bases). Between the trimmed V and J ends, which lost 5 bases and 4 bases, there was a span of 12 bases. The CDR3 is 14 amino acids. Germline lookup yields CDR1 MDHEN and CDR2 SYDVKM. The CDR3 DNA sequence: TGTGCCAGCAGTGATAGGGGGGGGTACAATGAGCAGTTCTTC. Translated, it gives CASSDRGGYNEQFF.

The chain links TRBV14 to TRBJ1-1; a weak D match, TRBD1 (6 bases). This CDR3 is 19 amino acids long. Germline V gene lookup returns CDR1 SGHDN and CDR2 FVKESK. Deletions cut 1 base from V and 2 bases from J, with 23 bases between. CDR3 nucleotide sequence: TGTGCCAGCAGCCAAGCTCCAAGGAGAGTCGGACAGACTAACACTGAAGCTTTCTTT. Translated: CASSQAPRRVGQTNTEAFF.

The chain combines TRBV28 with TRBJ2-4; D gene unclear. Germline V gives CDR1 MDHEN, CDR2 SYDVKM. This CDR3 comprises 13 residues. Trimming pared 5 bases from V and 8 bases from J, leaving 13 bases between. CDR3 amino acids: CASSPGPPDIQYF. CDR3 in DNA: TGTGCCAGCAGTCCGGGTCCACCGGACATTCAGTACTTC.

The chain is built from TRBV21-1 and TRBJ1-4; TRBD1, the table's D call, was not compared with the DNA. TRBV21-1 is a documented pseudogene. The CDR3 has 18 residues. The CDR3 DNA follows: TGTGCCAGCAGCCCACTTGAGACAGGGGTCGGAACTAATGAAAAACTGTTTTTT. Translation gives CASSPLETGVGTNEKLFF.

Worth noting for this clone: The DNA is left out, because the CDR3 cannot be placed on it with certainty; the CDR3 is given as TCRdb lists it. The chain employs TRBV12-2 and TRBJ1-4; no DNA check was done on the table's D call, TRBD1. TRBV12-2 constitutes a pseudogene. Both ends counted, the CDR3 spans 18 residues. The CDR3 reads CASRSVGQGAHPNEKLFF.

The chain links TRBV28 to TRBJ2-7; TRBD1 agrees at 9 bases. Germline CDR1 and CDR2: MDHEN and SYDVKM. There are 16 residues in the CDR3. After removal of 4 bases from V and 3 bases from J, the junction contained 10 bases not matched to a gene. The CDR3: CASSSPAGTGSYEQYF. Written as DNA, the CDR3 is TGTGCCAGCAGTTCCCCAGCCGGGACAGGGAGCTACGAGCAGTACTTC.

The J gene is TRBJ2-1, the V gene TRBV27; maybe TRBD2 (6 bases). V lost 10 bases and J lost 5, with 18 bases in between. Germline assignment: CDR1 MNHEY and CDR2 SMNVEV (reference sequence). The CDR3 is 14 residues long. DNA of the CDR3: TGTGCCATCAGAAGCGGGCCCAGAGACAATGAGCAGTTCTTC. It yields the protein CAIRSGPRDNEQFF.